The 2 T cell receptor beta chains below were found in one sample sequenced in a study of shared clonotypes between healthy human individuals. Sequencing used immunoSEQ multiplex PCR; TCRdb keeps in-frame clones, though not all of them. The sample records about 2 million clones, 85% to 95% being singletons. In the naive CD8 group, cells lacked CD45RO and were positively selected for CCR7, so terminally differentiated effector memory CD45RA+ cells were left out. Input material: naive CD8+ T cells sorted from blood. These TCRs come from a man between 18 and 35 years old in good health.

This CDR3 reads CASSLGDSEAFF. CDR3 coding DNA: TGCGCCAGCAGCTTGGGTGACAGTGAAGCTTTCTTT. The rearrangement links TRBV5-1 to TRBJ1-1, with D possibly being TRBD1 (5 bases). CDR3 length: 12 amino acids. CDR1 is SGHRS, CDR2 YFSETQ, per germline. Trimming pared 0 bases from V and 7 bases from J, leaving 7 bases between.

The chain carries TRBV14 and TRBJ2-7, with D perhaps TRBD1 (6 bases). Germline V gives CDR1 SGHDN, CDR2 FVKESK. Trimming shortened V by 0 bases and J by 0 bases, and 9 bases separated the two germline ends. CDR3 length: 15 residues. Here the CDR3 reads CASSQDLGASYEQYF. The CDR3 region has the DNA TGTGCCAGCAGCCAAGATTTGGGGGCCTCCTACGAGCAGTACTTC.